Sequencing of this T cell receptor (beta chain) was carried out in a study of T cells in Graves' hyperthyroidism and ophthalmopathy. Broader study findings: Blood also held most thyroid clonotypes expanded beyond 0.001.

Template material for amplifying TCR beta CDR3 regions consisted of RNA transcripts. The HTBI primer set drove a first-round RT-PCR of the TCR CDR3. Each CDR3 protein gets one entry after TCRdb re-called the multiplex PCR reads with MiXCR. This table has 550,000 to 650,000 distinct CDR3 sequences, 14% appearing once. This clonotype was observed many times. Its cognate antigen is unknown. Patients aged 18 to 65 with hyperthyroidism were newly diagnosed, with duration under 2 months. The receptor was isolated from a woman between 40 and 55 years old with Graves' hyperthyroidism. Sequencing used blood.

CDR3 bases: TGTGCCAGCAGTTTGCAGGACAATCAGCCCCAGCATTTT. This sequence encodes CASSLQDNQPQHF. The rearrangement uses TRBV28 and TRBJ1-5; the D is unclear. Germline V gives CDR1 MDHEN, CDR2 SYDVKM. This CDR3 is built from 13 residues. V lost 3 bases to trimming and J lost 3 bases, with 6 bases between them.